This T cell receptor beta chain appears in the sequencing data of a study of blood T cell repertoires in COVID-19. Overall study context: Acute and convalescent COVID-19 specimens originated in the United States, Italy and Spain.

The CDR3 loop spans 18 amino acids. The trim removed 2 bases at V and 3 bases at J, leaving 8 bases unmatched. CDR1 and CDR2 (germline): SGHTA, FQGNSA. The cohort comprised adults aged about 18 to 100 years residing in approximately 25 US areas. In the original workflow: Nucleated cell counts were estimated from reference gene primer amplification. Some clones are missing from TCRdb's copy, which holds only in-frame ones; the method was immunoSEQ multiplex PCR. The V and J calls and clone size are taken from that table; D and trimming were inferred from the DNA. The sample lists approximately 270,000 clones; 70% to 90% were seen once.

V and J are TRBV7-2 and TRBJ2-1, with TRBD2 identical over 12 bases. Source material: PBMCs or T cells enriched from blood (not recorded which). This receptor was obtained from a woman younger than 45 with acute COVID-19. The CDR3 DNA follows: TGTGCCAGCAGCTTAACGGTTACGACTAGCGGGAGCTACAATGAGCAGTTCTTC. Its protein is CASSLTVTTSGSYNEQFF.